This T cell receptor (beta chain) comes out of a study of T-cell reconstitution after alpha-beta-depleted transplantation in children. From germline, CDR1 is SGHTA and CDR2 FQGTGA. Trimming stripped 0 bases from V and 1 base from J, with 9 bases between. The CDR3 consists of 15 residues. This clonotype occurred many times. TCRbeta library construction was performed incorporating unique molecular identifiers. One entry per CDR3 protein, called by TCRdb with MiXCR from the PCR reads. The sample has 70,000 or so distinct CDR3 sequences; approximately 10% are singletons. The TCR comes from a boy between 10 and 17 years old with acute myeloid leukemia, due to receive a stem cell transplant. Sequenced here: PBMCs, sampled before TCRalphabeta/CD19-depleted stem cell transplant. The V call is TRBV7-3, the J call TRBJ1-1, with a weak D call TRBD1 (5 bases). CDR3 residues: CASSLTTDKNTEAFF. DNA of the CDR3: TGTGCCAGCAGCTTAACGACAGATAAGAACACTGAAGCTTTCTTT.